Listed below are T cell receptor beta chains from one sample, sequenced in a study of T cells in Graves' hyperthyroidism and ophthalmopathy. TCRdb itself ran the multiplex PCR reads through MiXCR, one entry per CDR3 protein. The table records under 250,000 distinct CDR3 sequences, 24% of them present only once. The sequencing sample was made of blood. Source of these receptors: a middle-aged woman with Graves' ophthalmopathy. The CDR3 runs from the conserved cysteine through the conserved F or W. D genes are given only for firm matches. The size entry is marked missing in some rows and otherwise reads once, few, many or a size class.

CDR3nt: TGTGCCAGCTCACAAAGTCGGGGGGGCCTCATGAACACTGAAGCTTTCTTT; CDR3aa: CASSQSRGGLMNTEAFF; j_gene: TRBJ1-1; d_gene: .; v_gene: TRBV18; abundance: many
CDR3nt: TGTGCCAGCAGTTTATCAGGGGGCGAGCGGACTGAAGCTTTCTTT; CDR3aa: CASSLSGGERTEAFF; j_gene: TRBJ1-1; d_gene: TRBD1; v_gene: TRBV12-3/TRBV12-4; abundance: few
CDR3nt: TGTGCCAGCAGCTTAGGCGCGATGACGACGGACGGGCAGTACTTC; CDR3aa: CASSLGAMTTDGQYF; j_gene: TRBJ2-7; d_gene: .; v_gene: TRBV7-6; abundance: .
CDR3nt: TGCAGTGCTAGACCCGGGACAGGGAATCAGCCCCAGCATTTT; CDR3aa: CSARPGTGNQPQHF; j_gene: TRBJ1-5; d_gene: TRBD1; v_gene: TRBV20-1; abundance: many
CDR3nt: TGTGCCAGCAGTTACCTTACGGCGCCGCAAGCGTACGAGCAGTACTTC; CDR3aa: CASSYLTAPQAYEQYF; j_gene: TRBJ2-7; d_gene: .; v_gene: TRBV6-5; abundance: many
CDR3nt: TGCAGTGCTAGTCGGACTAGCGGGTACCAAGAGACCCAGTACTTC; CDR3aa: CSASRTSGYQETQYF; j_gene: TRBJ2-5; d_gene: TRBD2; v_gene: TRBV20-1; abundance: many
CDR3nt: TGTGCCAGCAGACGACAGGGATTAGGGAATCAGCCCCAGCATTTT; CDR3aa: CASRRQGLGNQPQHF; j_gene: TRBJ1-5; d_gene: TRBD1; v_gene: TRBV28; abundance: many
CDR3nt: TGTGCCAGCAGTGAAGGGGTCAGTCCCACTGAAGCTTTCTTT; CDR3aa: CASSEGVSPTEAFF; j_gene: TRBJ1-1; d_gene: .; v_gene: TRBV6-1; abundance: .
CDR3nt: TGTGCCAGCAGTGGGACTGGTATGAACACTGAAGCTTTCTTT; CDR3aa: CASSGTGMNTEAFF; j_gene: TRBJ1-1; d_gene: .; v_gene: TRBV25-1; abundance: many
CDR3nt: TGTGCCAGCAGTTCAGTGCAGAAGGGAGCTGATACTGAAGCTTTCTTT; CDR3aa: CASSSVQKGADTEAFF; j_gene: TRBJ1-1; d_gene: .; v_gene: TRBV28; abundance: .
CDR3nt: TGTGCCAGCAGTGGGGGACGCCTCGGCGAGCAGTACTTC; CDR3aa: CASSGGRLGEQYF; j_gene: TRBJ2-7; d_gene: .; v_gene: TRBV2; abundance: many
CDR3nt: TGTGCCAGCACCGGGGGCGAATCCGGGGAGCTGTTTTTT; CDR3aa: CASTGGESGELFF; j_gene: TRBJ2-2; d_gene: .; v_gene: TRBV12-3/TRBV12-4; abundance: many
CDR3nt: TGTGCCAGCAGCCGTCTAACAGGGGGCTTGAATGAAAAACTGTTTTTT; CDR3aa: CASSRLTGGLNEKLFF; j_gene: TRBJ1-4; d_gene: TRBD1; v_gene: TRBV4-2; abundance: many
CDR3nt: TGTGCCACCAGCTCAGAGATTGGAACTAACTATGGCTACACCTTC; CDR3aa: CATSSEIGTNYGYTF; j_gene: TRBJ1-2; d_gene: .; v_gene: TRBV15; abundance: many
CDR3nt: TGTGCCAGCAGACGTGACAGGGAGGTCTATGGCTACACCTTC; CDR3aa: CASRRDREVYGYTF; j_gene: TRBJ1-2; d_gene: TRBD1; v_gene: TRBV28; abundance: many
CDR3nt: TGTGCCAGCAGTGCAGAAGAGTGGTACGAGCAGTACTTC; CDR3aa: CASSAEEWYEQYF; j_gene: TRBJ2-7; d_gene: .; v_gene: TRBV6-1; abundance: many
CDR3nt: TGTGCCAGCAGCTCTTCAGCGTGGCTAGCGGGAGAAAGGGTCTCCTACGAGCAGTACTTC; CDR3aa: CASSSSAWLAGERVSYEQYF; j_gene: TRBJ2-7; d_gene: TRBD2; v_gene: TRBV7-1; abundance: many
CDR3nt: TGTGCCAGCAGAGGGCAGGGATACGAGCAGTACTTC; CDR3aa: CASRGQGYEQYF; j_gene: TRBJ2-7; d_gene: .; v_gene: TRBV6-5; abundance: many
CDR3nt: TGTGCCAGCAGTTACCGACCAACTAACTATGGCTACACCTTC; CDR3aa: CASSYRPTNYGYTF; j_gene: TRBJ1-2; d_gene: .; v_gene: TRBV6-5; abundance: many
CDR3nt: TGTGCCAGCAGCTCGGGACTAAACACCGGGGAGCTGTTTTTT; CDR3aa: CASSSGLNTGELFF; j_gene: TRBJ2-2; d_gene: TRBD2; v_gene: TRBV27; abundance: many
CDR3nt: TGTGCCTGGAGTGTACCGGGGCTGAACACTGAAGCTTTCTTT; CDR3aa: CAWSVPGLNTEAFF; j_gene: TRBJ1-1; d_gene: .; v_gene: TRBV30; abundance: many
CDR3nt: TGTGCCATCAGTGAGGCCGGTCTAGCGGGAGTGGGGAACACCGGGGAGCTGTTTTTT; CDR3aa: CAISEAGLAGVGNTGELFF; j_gene: TRBJ2-2; d_gene: TRBD2; v_gene: TRBV10-3; abundance: many
CDR3nt: TGTGCCAGCAGTTTTGGACAGGGGTCCTGCGAGCAGTACTTC; CDR3aa: CASSFGQGSCEQYF; j_gene: TRBJ2-7; d_gene: TRBD1; v_gene: TRBV27; abundance: few
CDR3nt: TGCAGTGGGAGGCCAGGGGTCGGCTATGGCTACACCTTC; CDR3aa: CSGRPGVGYGYTF; j_gene: TRBJ1-2; d_gene: .; v_gene: TRBV20-1; abundance: many
CDR3nt: TGTGCCAGCAGCTTAGAGCCCCAGGGGTACCACGAGCAGTACTTC; CDR3aa: CASSLEPQGYHEQYF; j_gene: TRBJ2-7; d_gene: .; v_gene: TRBV7-2; abundance: .
CDR3nt: TGTGCCAGCAGTCTATACGGGACAGGTTATAATTCACCCCTCCACTTT; CDR3aa: CASSLYGTGYNSPLHF; j_gene: TRBJ1-6; d_gene: TRBD1; v_gene: TRBV28; abundance: many
CDR3nt: TGTGCCAGCAGCCAACCGTTTGCCGGTGGAGAGACCCAGTACTTC; CDR3aa: CASSQPFAGGETQYF; j_gene: TRBJ2-5; d_gene: .; v_gene: TRBV14; abundance: many
CDR3nt: TGTGCCAGCAGTACACAGGAAAATAATTCACCCCTCCACTTT; CDR3aa: CASSTQENNSPLHF; j_gene: TRBJ1-6; d_gene: .; v_gene: TRBV27; abundance: many
CDR3nt: TGCAGTGGAGTAGCGGGACCCCACGAGCAGTACTTC; CDR3aa: CSGVAGPHEQYF; j_gene: TRBJ2-7; d_gene: TRBD2; v_gene: TRBV20-1; abundance: many
CDR3nt: TGCGCCAGCAGCTCGGACAGGGCCATCACCGGGGAGCTGTTTTTT; CDR3aa: CASSSDRAITGELFF; j_gene: TRBJ2-2; d_gene: TRBD1; v_gene: TRBV5-1; abundance: many
CDR3nt: TGTGCCAGCAGTTTGGCTTCCGGACCGATCAATCAGCCCCAGCATTTT; CDR3aa: CASSLASGPINQPQHF; j_gene: TRBJ1-5; d_gene: .; v_gene: TRBV27; abundance: .
CDR3nt: TGTGCCAGCAGTGAAAGGGGGGCTACGAACACTGAAGCTTTCTTT; CDR3aa: CASSERGATNTEAFF; j_gene: TRBJ1-1; d_gene: .; v_gene: TRBV11-2; abundance: .
CDR3nt: TGTGCCAGCATCAATACAGGCTCCGGGGAGCTGTTTTTT; CDR3aa: CASINTGSGELFF; j_gene: TRBJ2-2; d_gene: .; v_gene: TRBV28; abundance: many
CDR3nt: TGTGCCAGCAGTGGACCCTCAACTAGCGGGAGGACAGATACGCAGTATTTT; CDR3aa: CASSGPSTSGRTDTQYF; j_gene: TRBJ2-3; d_gene: TRBD2; v_gene: TRBV6-1; abundance: many
CDR3nt: TGTGCCAGCAGTTCGGGACAATCCTTCTATGGCTACACCTTC; CDR3aa: CASSSGQSFYGYTF; j_gene: TRBJ1-2; d_gene: .; v_gene: TRBV28; abundance: many